Shown below are 21 T cell receptor beta chains from a single sample sequenced in a study of blood T cell repertoires in COVID-19. The repertoire was sequenced with immunoSEQ multiplex PCR; TCRdb's copy has only in-frame clones and lacks some. The sample records fewer than 350,000 clones, about four fifths being singletons. Sequencing was done on a sample of peripheral blood. These receptors were taken from a woman in her fifties or sixties with active or convalescent COVID-19.

This clone has a handful of counts. J is TRBJ1-3 and V is TRBV3-1 (or the pseudogene TRBV3-2), with a possible D match to TRBD1 (6 bases). This CDR3 has 15 amino acids. The V gene lost 1 base and the J gene lost 0 bases, with 7 bases spanning the gap. Germline CDR1 and CDR2: LGHDT and YNNKEL (reference sequence). In DNA form, the CDR3 reads TGTGCCAGCAGCCAAGGAGGGGGCTCTGGAAACACCATATATTTT. It translates to CASSQGGGSGNTIYF.

This clone came up once. CDR3 in amino acids: CASSLSWSSGGRNTGELFF. CDR3 coding DNA: TGTGCCAGCAGCTTAAGCTGGTCTAGCGGGGGCCGGAACACCGGGGAGCTGTTTTTT. This chain joins TRBV7-3 and TRBJ2-2; TRBD2 matches at 10 bases. The CDR3 runs to 19 residues. The V segment lost 1 base and the J segment 1 base; nucleotides outside the gene matches: 9. Germline CDR1 reads SGHTA; CDR2 reads FQGTGA.

The chain has TRBV21-1 and TRBJ1-2; the table's D call of TRBD1 was not tested on the DNA. TRBV21-1 is given as a pseudogene. The CDR3 totals 15 residues. The CDR3 nucleotides read TGTGCCAGCAGCAAAGAGGGCAGGGTGAACTATGGCTACACCTTC. Translating gives CASSKEGRVNYGYTF.

The rearrangement uses TRBV4-1 and TRBJ1-6, with 7 bases identical to TRBD1. Germline lookup yields CDR1 MGHRA and CDR2 YSYEKL. The trim removed 6 bases at V and 7 bases at J, leaving 12 bases unmatched. The CDR3 spans 16 residues. CDR3 bases: TGCGCCAGCAGACCCCAACACGGGACAGCAAATTCACCCCTCCACTTT. Encoded protein: CASRPQHGTANSPLHF.

The chain carries TRBV7-9 and TRBJ1-6; possibly TRBD1 for D (6 bases). The germline gives CDR1 SEHNR, CDR2 FQNEAQ (reference sequence). This CDR3 is built from 13 residues. V shed 5 bases and J shed 7 bases, with 9 bases lying between them. CDR3 in DNA: TGTGCCAGCAGCCGGGACACGAATTCACCCCTCCACTTT. This gives the protein CASSRDTNSPLHF.

The chain uses TRBV3-1 (or the pseudogene TRBV3-2) and TRBJ2-7; 7 nucleotides align to TRBD2. Trimming took 6 bases from V and 0 from J; bases not matched to a gene: 5. The CDR3 totals 14 residues. Germline values: CDR1 LGHDT, CDR2 YNNKEL (reference sequence). CDR3 DNA sequence: TGTGCCAGCAGTCCTAGGACTAGCTCCTACGAGCAGTACTTC. It is translated as CASSPRTSSYEQYF.

The CDR3: CASSRSTGSNTEAFF. The CDR3 nucleotides are TGTGCCAGTTCGCGGTCGACAGGGTCGAACACTGAAGCTTTCTTT. The genes are TRBV21-1 and TRBJ1-1; the table's D call, TRBD1, was not checked against the DNA. TRBV21-1 is noted as a pseudogene. This CDR3 is built from 15 residues.

The CDR3 nucleotides are TGTGCCAGCAGTTTGGGGGCGGGACAGGGGAACCCTAACTATGGCTACACCTTC. It specifies CASSLGAGQGNPNYGYTF. The rearrangement joins TRBV27 to TRBJ1-2, with TRBD1 matching over 10 bases. Unmatched junction bases numbered 10, after V lost 3 bases and J lost 0 bases. Germline V gene lookup returns CDR1 MNHEY and CDR2 SMNVEV (reference sequence). The length of the CDR3 is 18 residues.

V usage is TRBV19 and J usage is TRBJ2-1; 13 nucleotides match TRBD2. The CDR3 contains 19 residues. Germline V lookup: CDR1 LNHDA, CDR2 SQIVND (reference sequence). V lost 3 bases, J lost 4 bases, and 12 bases stayed unmatched. DNA of the CDR3: TGTGCCAGTAGTATGTTTCCCAGGACTAGCGGGGGCACATACAATGAGCAGTTCTTC. Residues: CASSMFPRTSGGTYNEQFF.

The chain uses TRBV2 and TRBJ1-2, with 7 positions matching TRBD1. V shed 8 bases, J shed 2 bases, and the junction held 8 bases outside the gene matches. Looked up from germline, CDR1 is SNHLY and CDR2 is FYNNEI. CDR3 length: 14 amino acids. CDR3 sequence (DNA): TGTGCCAGCGCGCGGGTAGGGGGCAACTATGGCTACACCTTC. Its protein product is CASARVGGNYGYTF.

The chain combines TRBV5-8 with TRBJ2-3, with D possibly matching TRBD1 (6 bases). Per the germline V gene, CDR1 is SGHTS and CDR2 is YDEGEE. This CDR3 comprises 15 residues. V lost 5 bases to trimming and J lost 2 bases, with 15 bases between them. CDR3 coding DNA: TGTGCCAGCAGAAAGACAGGATTTCTCACAGATACGCAGTATTTT. Amino acids: CASRKTGFLTDTQYF.

This rearrangement joins TRBV30 to TRBJ1-5; TRBD1 matches 8 bases. Germline assignment: CDR1 GTSNPN and CDR2 SVGIG (reference sequence). The CDR3 runs to 14 residues. V lost 5 bases, J lost 4 bases, and 7 bases stayed unmatched. CDR3 bases: TGTGCCTGGTCGGACAGGGCTATAAATCAGCCCCAGCATTTT. Translation gives CAWSDRAINQPQHF.

The chain joins TRBV6-5 to TRBJ2-1, with D possibly TRBD1 on 5 matching bases. Trimming pared 6 bases from V and 5 bases from J, leaving 11 bases between. Germline lookup yields CDR1 MNHEY and CDR2 SVGAGI. CDR3 length equals 13 residues. The CDR3 DNA follows: TGTGCCAGCAGCCCCAGCAGGGACAATGAGCAGTTCTTC. Amino acid sequence: CASSPSRDNEQFF.

This sequence joins TRBV5-1 and TRBJ1-2, with TRBD1 identical over 10 bases. CDR3 length equals 15 residues. Germline V gene lookup returns CDR1 SGHRS and CDR2 YFSETQ. Trimming removed 6 bases from V and 6 bases from J; junction bases left unmatched: 11. Here the CDR3 reads CASTQQGDRGNGYTF. CDR3 sequence (DNA): TGCGCCAGCACCCAACAGGGGGACAGGGGCAATGGCTACACCTTC.

J is TRBJ1-2 and V is TRBV19, with 8 bases that match TRBD1. The CDR3 consists of 13 residues. The germline gives CDR1 LNHDA, CDR2 SQIVND (reference sequence). J was trimmed by 6 bases and V by 8 bases; bases with no gene match: 8. This CDR3 is CASVRQGQDGYTF. As DNA, the CDR3 is TGTGCCAGTGTAAGACAGGGGCAAGATGGCTACACCTTC.

The J gene is TRBJ1-2, the V gene TRBV2, with 9 bases matching TRBD1. After removal of 2 bases from V and 5 bases from J, the junction contained 9 bases not matched to a gene. In germline, CDR1 is SNHLY, CDR2 FYNNEI. The CDR3 length is 16 residues. CDR3 in amino acids: CASSERGSGTGYGYTF. The CDR3, as DNA: TGTGCCAGCAGTGAAAGGGGTTCCGGGACAGGGTATGGCTACACCTTC.

V is TRBV6-5 and J is TRBJ2-7; 7 nucleotides align to TRBD1. The CDR3 covers 14 residues. The trim removed 7 bases at V and 4 bases at J, leaving 10 bases unmatched. In germline, CDR1 is MNHEY, CDR2 SVGAGI. CDR3 sequence: CASIVDRTLYEQYF. The CDR3 bases are TGTGCCAGCATCGTGGACAGGACACTTTACGAGCAGTACTTC.

Notes on this clone: This specimen includes other DNA sequences encoding the same CDR3. The J gene is TRBJ2-2, the V gene TRBV6-6; D is perhaps TRBD1 (6 bases). V dropped 0 bases and J dropped 5 bases, with 7 bases sitting between them. Germline V gene sequence: CDR1 MNHNY, CDR2 SVGAGI (reference sequence). This CDR3 spans 14 amino acids. CDR3 nucleotides: TGTGCCAGCAGTTACTCACAGGGAACCGGGGAGCTGTTTTTT. It translates to CASSYSQGTGELFF.

A remark on this clone: The same CDR3 also results from other DNA sequences found in this sample. The V gene is TRBV7-9, the J gene TRBJ2-3; 8 bases agree with TRBD2. V trimming: 0 bases; J trimming: 2 bases; junction bases outside the gene matches: 4. The CDR3 has 16 residues. Germline V lookup: CDR1 SEHNR, CDR2 FQNEAQ (reference sequence). In DNA form, the CDR3 reads TGTGCCAGCAGCTTAGCGGCGGGGGGAACCACAGATACGCAGTATTTT. Translating it yields CASSLAAGGTTDTQYF. Combining the CDR3 with reference TRBV7-9 and TRBJ2-3 gives the whole variable domain DTGVSQNPRHKITKRGQNVTFRCDPISEHNRLYWYRQTLGQGPEFLTYFQNEAQLEKSRLLSDRFSAERPKGSFSTLEIQRTEQGDSAMYLCASSLAAGGTTDTQYFGPGTRLTVL.

The chain links TRBV5-1 to TRBJ2-6; D is unclear. This CDR3 contains 15 residues. Germline V gene lookup returns CDR1 SGHRS and CDR2 YFSETQ. Trimming pared 0 bases from V and 2 bases from J, leaving 6 bases between. The CDR3 DNA sequence: TGCGCCAGCAGCTTGGATCTAACTGGGGCCAACGTCCTGACTTTC. Protein: CASSLDLTGANVLTF.

The J gene is TRBJ2-7, the V gene TRBV20-1; no definite D call. Germline CDR1 DFQATT, CDR2 SNEGSKA (reference sequence). This CDR3 contains 11 residues. Trimming stripped 7 bases from V and 2 bases from J, with 9 bases between. The CDR3 protein is CSVDSPYEQYF. In DNA, the CDR3 is TGCAGTGTCGATAGTCCCTACGAGCAGTACTTC.